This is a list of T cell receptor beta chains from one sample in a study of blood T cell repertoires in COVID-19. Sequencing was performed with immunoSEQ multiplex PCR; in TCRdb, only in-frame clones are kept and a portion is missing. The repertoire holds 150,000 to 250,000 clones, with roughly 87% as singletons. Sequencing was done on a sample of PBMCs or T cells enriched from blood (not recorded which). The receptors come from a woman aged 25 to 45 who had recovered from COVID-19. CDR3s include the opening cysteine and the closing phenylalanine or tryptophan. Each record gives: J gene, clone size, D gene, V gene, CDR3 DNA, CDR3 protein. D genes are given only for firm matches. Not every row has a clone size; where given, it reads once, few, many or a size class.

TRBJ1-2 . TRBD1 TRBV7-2 TGTGCCAGCAGCTTAGATGGGACAGGGGGAACCTATGGCTACACCTTC CASSLDGTGGTYGYTF
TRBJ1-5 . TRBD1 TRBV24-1 TGTGCCACCCGACAGGGACCCAATCAGCCCCAGCATTTT CATRQGPNQPQHF
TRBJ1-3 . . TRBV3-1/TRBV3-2 TGTGCCAGCAGGACAGGTTCCGGAAACACCATATATTTT CASRTGSGNTIYF
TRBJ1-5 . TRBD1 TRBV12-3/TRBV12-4 TGTGCCAGCACAGGACAGGACAATCAGCCCCAGCATTTT CASTGQDNQPQHF
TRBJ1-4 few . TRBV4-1 TGCGCCAGCAGCCAAGATGGGGATGCGGGGGAAAAACTGTTTTTT CASSQDGDAGEKLFF
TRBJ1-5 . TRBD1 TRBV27 TGTGCCAGCAGCCCTGACAGGGAAGGAAATCAGCCCCAGCATTTT CASSPDREGNQPQHF
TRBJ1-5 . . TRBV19 TGTGCCAGTAGAGACAGTGGCAATCAGCCCCAGCATTTT CASRDSGNQPQHF
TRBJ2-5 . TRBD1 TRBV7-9 TGTGCCAGCAGCCGATCAGGGACAGCTCGGGAGACCCAGTACTTC CASSRSGTARETQYF
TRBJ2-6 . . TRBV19 TGTGCCAGTAGTATAGGGCATACTGGGGCCAACGTCCTGACTTTC CASSIGHTGANVLTF
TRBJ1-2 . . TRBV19 TGTGCCAGTAGTATAGTCCGGGGGAACTATGGCTACACCTTC CASSIVRGNYGYTF
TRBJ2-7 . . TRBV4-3 TGCGCCAGCAGCCAAGGAAGTTGGGACATCCTCTTTGGATCCTACGAGCAGTACTTC CASSQGSWDILFGSYEQYF
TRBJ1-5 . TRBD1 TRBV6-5 TGTGCCACCAGGCGGGACAGGGGAGACGATCAGCCCCAGCATTTT CATRRDRGDDQPQHF
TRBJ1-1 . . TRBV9 TGTGCCAGCAGCGTAGACGAAGGGCCCTCCGGGGGAGCTTTCTTT CASSVDEGPSGGAFF
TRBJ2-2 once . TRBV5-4 TGTGCCAGCAGCTTGGCCAAGGACAGAAACACCGGGGAGCTGTTTTTT CASSLAKDRNTGELFF
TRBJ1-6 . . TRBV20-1 TGCAGTGCTAGTACAGGAATTAATTCACCCCTCCACTTT CSASTGINSPLHF